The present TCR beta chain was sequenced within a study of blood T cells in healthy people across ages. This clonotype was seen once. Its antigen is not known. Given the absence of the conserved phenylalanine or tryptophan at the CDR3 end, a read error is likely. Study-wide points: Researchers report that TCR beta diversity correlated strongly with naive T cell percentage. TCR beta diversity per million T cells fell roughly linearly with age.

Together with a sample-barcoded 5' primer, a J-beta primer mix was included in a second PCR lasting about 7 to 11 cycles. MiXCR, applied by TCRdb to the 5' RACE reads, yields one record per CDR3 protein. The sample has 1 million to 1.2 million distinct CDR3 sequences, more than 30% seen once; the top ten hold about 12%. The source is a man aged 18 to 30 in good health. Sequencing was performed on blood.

The CDR3 loop reads CATTSGGPFTGELFS. In DNA form, the CDR3 reads TGTGCCACTACCTCCGGGGGACCGTTCACCGGGGAGCTGTTTTCT. The rearrangement links TRBV2 to TRBJ2-2, with a possible D match to TRBD2 (6 bases). CDR1 and CDR2 from the germline V gene are SNHLY and FYNNEI. Trimming pared 10 bases from V and 4 bases from J, leaving 19 bases between. The CDR3 length is 15 residues.